This T cell receptor beta chain stems from a study of T cell responses to AZD1222 COVID-19 vaccine. The table came from immunoSEQ multiplex PCR; TCRdb's copy has only in-frame clones and leaves some out. The data contain about 74,000 clones, about nine tenths of them singletons. Trimming removed 3 bases from V and 9 bases from J, with 21 bases in between. The germline V gene has CDR1 DFQATT and CDR2 SNEGSKA (reference sequence). CDR3 length: 14 residues. The V and J genes are TRBV20-1 and TRBJ2-7, with unresolved D. The source of this sequence is an adult in good health. Specimen: peripheral blood, collected on day 0 of AZD1222 vaccination. The CDR3 coding sequence is TGCAGTGCTAGTTTAACGTACGACCTACGAGGGCAGTACTTC. This gives the protein CSASLTYDLRGQYF.